These 13 T cell receptor beta chains came from one sample sequenced in a study of CD8+ T cells in alopecia areata. It was cDNA, reverse transcribed from extracted RNA, that served as the sequencing template. Sequencing used immunoSEQ multiplex PCR; TCRdb keeps in-frame clones, though not all of them. The sample lists fewer than 250,000 clones, 50% to 65% occurring once. This sample comprised CD4+ T cells sorted from blood, obtained at week 0. The receptors stem from a human donor with alopecia areata.

This clone was counted between two and nine times. The V gene is TRBV6-1, the J gene TRBJ1-3; the D is unclear. The CDR3 covers 15 residues. Germline lookup yields CDR1 MNHNS and CDR2 SASEGT. V was trimmed by 4 bases and J by 3 bases, leaving 13 bases between them. CDR3 coding DNA: TGTGCCAGCAGTGTCCAGGTATCCCTTGGAAACACCATATATTTT. Translation gives CASSVQVSLGNTIYF.

The rearrangement links TRBV25-1 to TRBJ1-2; TRBD1 might be the D (5 bases). This CDR3 has 14 residues. In germline, CDR1 is MGHDK, CDR2 SYGVNS. Deletions cut 3 bases from V and 2 bases from J, with 10 bases between. The chain's CDR3 is CASSEPGGNYGYTF. The CDR3 DNA reads as TGTGCCAGCAGTGAGCCTGGGGGGAACTATGGCTACACCTTC.

The J gene is TRBJ1-4, the V gene TRBV13; possible D gene TRBD1, 5 bases. V lost 5 bases and J lost 5, with 9 bases in between. The CDR3 totals 13 residues. Germline V gene data show CDR1 as PRHDT and CDR2 as FYEKMQ (reference sequence). The CDR3 region is CASSQRGNEKLFF. The CDR3 DNA sequence: TGTGCCAGCAGCCAACGGGGGAATGAAAAACTGTTTTTT. The complete variable domain, with remaining parts taken from reference TRBV13 and TRBJ1-4, reads AAGVIQSPRHLIKEKRETATLKCYPIPRHDTVYWYQQGPGQDPQFLISFYEKMQSDKGSIPDRFSAQQFSDYHSELNMSSLELGDSALYFCASSQRGNEKLFFGSGTQLSVL.

The V and J genes are TRBV27 and TRBJ2-3, with D maybe TRBD2 (7 bases). This CDR3 contains 16 residues. Germline CDR1 reads MNHEY; CDR2 reads SMNVEV (reference sequence). The V and J ends lost 3 bases and 6 bases respectively, with 19 bases between them. CDR3: CASSFVLRGPRDTQYF. Here the CDR3 DNA reads TGTGCCAGCAGTTTCGTCTTGCGGGGGCCAAGGGATACGCAGTATTTT.

The chain uses TRBV7-2 and TRBJ1-2; D unclear. Trimming pared 2 bases from V and 5 bases from J, leaving 12 bases between. The V gene's germline CDR1 is SGHTA and CDR2 FQGNSA. The CDR3 extends over 14 amino acids. CDR3 in DNA: TGTGCCAGCAGCTTATCGGCAGGTCTTTATGGCTACACCTTC. It specifies CASSLSAGLYGYTF.

This chain joins TRBV11-2 and TRBJ2-3; 8 bases fit TRBD2. This CDR3 comprises 16 residues. V lost 0 bases and J lost 5; bases outside the gene matches: 7. Germline values: CDR1 SGHAT, CDR2 FQNNGV. CDR3 amino acids: CASSLDYGRAGDTQYF. The CDR3 DNA follows: TGTGCCAGCAGCTTAGATTACGGGAGGGCCGGAGATACGCAGTATTTT.

The V call is TRBV5-1, the J call TRBJ2-1; TRBD2 is a possible D gene (6 bases). Germline V CDR1 and CDR2: SGHRS, YFSETQ. The CDR3 runs to 15 residues. The V gene lost 4 bases and the J gene lost 0 bases, with 11 bases spanning the gap. The CDR3 bases are TGCGCCAGCAGCCCCGGGACTCCCTCCTACAATGAGCAGTTCTTC. Protein product: CASSPGTPSYNEQFF.

There are a few counts of this clone. The rearrangement links TRBV29-1 to TRBJ2-7; D may be TRBD2 (6 bases). CDR1 is SQVTM and CDR2 is ANQGSEA in the germline V gene. V dropped 5 bases and J dropped 0 bases, with 14 bases sitting between them. The CDR3 extends over 14 amino acids. CDR3 region: CSVRTTADSYEQYF. The DNA for the CDR3 is TGCAGCGTTAGGACTACTGCAGACTCCTACGAGCAGTACTTC.

In this sample, this clone turned up many times. The J gene is TRBJ2-4, the V gene TRBV29-1; D may be TRBD2 (5 bases). Germline loops: CDR1 SQVTM, CDR2 ANQGSEA. The CDR3 is 12 amino acids. V was cut by 6 bases and J by 9 bases, with 15 bases left in between. The CDR3, as DNA: TGCAGCGTGGACTCAAGAAGGTCCATTCAGTACTTC. It is translated as CSVDSRRSIQYF.

The V gene is TRBV10-3, the J gene TRBJ2-7, with D hard to call. V lost 3 bases, J lost 2 bases, and 11 bases lay in between. Germline lookup yields CDR1 ENHRY and CDR2 SYGVKD. The CDR3 sequence is 14 residues long. CDR3 protein: CAISDTPQAYEQYF. CDR3 bases: TGTGCCATCAGTGACACCCCCCAAGCCTACGAGCAGTACTTC.

The CDR3 nucleotides are TGTGCCAGCAGCCTTTACCAAGAGACCCAGTACTTC. Translated: CASSLYQETQYF. The chain recombines TRBV7-2 with TRBJ2-5, with no clear D. The CDR3 runs to 12 residues. CDR1 is SGHTA and CDR2 is FQGNSA in the germline V gene. The V end lost 5 bases, the J end lost 0 bases, and 4 bases lay between the germline ends. Using reference TRBV7-2 and TRBJ2-5 for the parts outside the CDR3, the full variable domain is GAGVSQSPSNKVTEKGKDVELRCDPISGHTALYWYRQSLGQGLEFLIYFQGNSAPDKSGLPSDRFSAERTGGSVSTLTIQRTQQEDSAVYLCASSLYQETQYFGPGTRLLVL.

V gene TRBV7-9 combines with J gene TRBJ2-1; D remains unclear. The CDR3 contains 14 residues. Germline V lookup: CDR1 SEHNR, CDR2 FQNEAQ (reference sequence). Trimming removed 5 bases at V and 0 bases at J, with 8 bases between. The CDR3 DNA is TGTGCCAGCAGCCCAAGTGGCTCCTACAATGAGCAGTTCTTC. Its protein product is CASSPSGSYNEQFF.

This clone has just a few counts. The chain links TRBV30 to TRBJ1-3; TRBD1 might be the D (6 bases). Trimming left V 6 bases short and J 0 bases short, with 18 bases between. Germline V gene lookup returns CDR1 GTSNPN and CDR2 SVGIG (reference sequence). The CDR3 is made up of 16 amino acids. Written as DNA, the CDR3 is TGTGCCTGTCCTTCCAGGGGACCCTACTCTGGAAACACCATATATTTT. It codes for CACPSRGPYSGNTIYF.